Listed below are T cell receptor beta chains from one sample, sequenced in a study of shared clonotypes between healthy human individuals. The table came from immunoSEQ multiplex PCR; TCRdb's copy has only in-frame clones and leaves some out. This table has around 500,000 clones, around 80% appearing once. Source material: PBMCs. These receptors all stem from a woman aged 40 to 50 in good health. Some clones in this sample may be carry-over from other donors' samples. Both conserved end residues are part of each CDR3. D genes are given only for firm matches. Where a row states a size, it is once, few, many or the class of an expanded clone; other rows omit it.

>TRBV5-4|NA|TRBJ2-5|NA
TGTGCCAGCAGAGGACAGCCCGACCAAGAGACCCAGTACTTC
CASRGQPDQETQYF
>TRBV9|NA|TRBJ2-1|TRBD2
TGTGCCAGCAGCGTATCTCTATTAACTAGCGGGAGTCGGGATGAGCAGTTCTTC
CASSVSLLTSGSRDEQFF
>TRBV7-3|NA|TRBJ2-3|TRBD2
TGTGCCAGCAGCGCGCTTTGGGGGGGTACAGATACGCAGTATTTT
CASSALWGGTDTQYF
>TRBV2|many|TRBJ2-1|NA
TGTGCCAGCAGTGACGCAGTGCAGCAGTTCTTC
CASSDAVQQFF
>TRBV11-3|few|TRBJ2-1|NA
TGTGCCAGCAGCTTAGGGGTGAGCTACAATGAGCAGTTCTTC
CASSLGVSYNEQFF
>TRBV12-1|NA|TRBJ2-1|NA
TGTGCCAGCAGCCTACCCGCGACTAGCGGGAGAGATGAGCAGTTCTTC
CASSLPATSGRDEQFF
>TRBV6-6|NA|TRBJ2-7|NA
TGTGCCAGCAGTTACTCGAAGGGCGGGTGGAACGAGCAGTACTTC
CASSYSKGGWNEQYF
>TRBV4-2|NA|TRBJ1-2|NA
TGTGCCAGCAGCCAAGCCAGGGGAAACTATGGCTACACCTTC
CASSQARGNYGYTF
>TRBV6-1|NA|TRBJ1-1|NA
TGTGCCAGCAGTATCGATGGCCCAGGGGTTGAAGCTTTCTTT
CASSIDGPGVEAFF
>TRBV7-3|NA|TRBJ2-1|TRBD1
TGTGCCAGCAGCTTAAGCGACAGGGCGGAGGAGCAGTTCTTC
CASSLSDRAEEQFF
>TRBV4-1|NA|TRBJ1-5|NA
TGCGCCAGCAGCCAACCGGGCAGGGGCCGGGGACAGCCCCAGCATTTT
CASSQPGRGRGQPQHF
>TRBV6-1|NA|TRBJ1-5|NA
TGTGCCAGCAGTGTAGCAGGGGTCAATCAGCCCCAGCATTTT
CASSVAGVNQPQHF
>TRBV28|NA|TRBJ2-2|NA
TGTGCCAGCCACCCGCTCAACACCGGGGAGCTGTTTTTT
CASHPLNTGELFF
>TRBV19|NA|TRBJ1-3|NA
TGTGCCAGTAGTATTCCGAAAGGGGGTAATGGAAACACCATATATTTT
CASSIPKGGNGNTIYF
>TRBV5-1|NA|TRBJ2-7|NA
TGCGCCAGCAGAGGTTCAGGGGAGGGCCCCCTTAGGCCCTACGAGCAGTACTTC
CASRGSGEGPLRPYEQYF
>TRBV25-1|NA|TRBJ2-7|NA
TGTGCCAGCACCGAGCAGTACTTC
CASTEQYF
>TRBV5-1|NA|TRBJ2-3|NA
TGCGCCAGCAGCTTGGGATTTCTGCAGGATACGCAGTATTTT
CASSLGFLQDTQYF
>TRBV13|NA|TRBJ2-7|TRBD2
TGTGCCAGCAGCCCCGGTCTAGCGGGGACCTACGAGCAGTACTTC
CASSPGLAGTYEQYF
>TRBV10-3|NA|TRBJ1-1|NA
TGTGCCATCAAAGAGGACAGCCTGAACACTGAAGCTTTCTTT
CAIKEDSLNTEAFF
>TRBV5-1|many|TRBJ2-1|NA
TGCGCCAGCAGCTTTTCTGGGATCCATGAGCAGTTCTTC
CASSFSGIHEQFF
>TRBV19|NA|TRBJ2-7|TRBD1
TGTGCCAGTAGCCGGGACAGCCTCTACGAGCAGTACTTC
CASSRDSLYEQYF
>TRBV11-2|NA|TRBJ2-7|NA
TGTGCCAGCAGCTTAGTCTCCTCCATAAGCGAGCAGTACTTC
CASSLVSSISEQYF
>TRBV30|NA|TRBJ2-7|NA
TGTGCCTGGAGAGGGCGGAGCTCCTACGAGCAGTACTTC
CAWRGRSSYEQYF
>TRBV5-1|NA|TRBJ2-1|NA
TGCGCCAGCAGCTTAAGCAAGCTTGAGCAGTTCTTC
CASSLSKLEQFF
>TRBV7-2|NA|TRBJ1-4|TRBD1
TGTGCCAGCAGCTTCCCAGGACAGGGGACTAATGAAAAACTGTTTTTT
CASSFPGQGTNEKLFF
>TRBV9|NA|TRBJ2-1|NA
TGTGCCAGCAGCCAAACCGGGGGGCCCTACAATGAGCAGTTCTTC
CASSQTGGPYNEQFF
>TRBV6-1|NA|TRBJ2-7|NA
TGTGCCAGCGGGGTGGAGGGGGGCCCCTACGAGCAGTACTTC
CASGVEGGPYEQYF
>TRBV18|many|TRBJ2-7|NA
TGTGCCAGCTCACCTGACACTACCTACGAGCAGTACTTC
CASSPDTTYEQYF
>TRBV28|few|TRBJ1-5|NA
TGTGCCAGCACCTTAGGACAAAGCAATCAGCCCCAGCATTTT
CASTLGQSNQPQHF
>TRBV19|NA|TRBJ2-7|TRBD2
TGTGCCAGTAGTATCGGGCTAGCGGGAGTCTACGAGCAGTACTTC
CASSIGLAGVYEQYF
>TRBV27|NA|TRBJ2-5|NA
TGTGCCAGCAGTGGGGGACCTGGCCTAGAGACCCAGTACTTC
CASSGGPGLETQYF
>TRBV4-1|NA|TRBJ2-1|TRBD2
TGCGCCAGCAGCTACCGGACTAGCGGGGCCAAGCAGTTCTTC
CASSYRTSGAKQFF
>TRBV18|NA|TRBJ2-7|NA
TGTGCCAGCTCACCACCGGGTTGGCAGCTAGGTCGGTACGAGCAGTACTTC
CASSPPGWQLGRYEQYF
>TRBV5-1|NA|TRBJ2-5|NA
TGCGCCAGCAGCTTCGGAGGATACCAAGAGACCCAGTACTTC
CASSFGGYQETQYF
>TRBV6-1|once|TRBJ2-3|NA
TGTGCCAGCAGTGAATCGACGGGCCCTGCCACAGATACGCAGTATTTT
CASSESTGPATDTQYF
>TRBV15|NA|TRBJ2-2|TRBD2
TGTGCCACCAGGACCGGACTAGCGGGGCTCACCGGGGAGCTGTTTTTT
CATRTGLAGLTGELFF
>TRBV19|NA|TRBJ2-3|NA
TGTGCCAGTAGTATCAGTGGGAGTCGTGGAGATACGCAGTATTTT
CASSISGSRGDTQYF
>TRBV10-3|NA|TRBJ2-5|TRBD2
TGTGCCAGCAGTGAAGGGCGGGAGTTGGAGACCCAGTACTTC
CASSEGRELETQYF
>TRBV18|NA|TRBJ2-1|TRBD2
TGTGCCAGCTCACCCCCAGCGGGGGCAAATGAGCAGTTCTTC
CASSPPAGANEQFF
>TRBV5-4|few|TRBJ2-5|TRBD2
TGTGCCAGCAGCGGCGGGACTAGCGGGAGCGGGCAAGAGACCCAGTACTTC
CASSGGTSGSGQETQYF
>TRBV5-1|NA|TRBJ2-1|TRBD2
TGCGCCAGCAGCTTAGAACTAGCGGGTGGATACAATGAGCAGTTCTTC
CASSLELAGGYNEQFF
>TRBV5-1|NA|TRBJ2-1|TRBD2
TGCGCCAGCAGCTTGGGGCTAGCGGACAATGAGCAGTTCTTC
CASSLGLADNEQFF
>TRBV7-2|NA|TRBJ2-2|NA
TGTGCCAGCAGTAACAGCGGCGGCGGAACCGGGGAGCTGTTTTTT
CASSNSGGGTGELFF
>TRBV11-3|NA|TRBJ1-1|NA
TGTGCCAGCAGCGAACAGGGTGCCACTGAAGCTTTCTTT
CASSEQGATEAFF
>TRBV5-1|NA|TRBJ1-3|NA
TGCGCCAGCAGCTCGGATGTGGCAGGGAGCTCTGGAAACACCATATATTTT
CASSSDVAGSSGNTIYF
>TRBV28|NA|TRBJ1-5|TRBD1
TGTGCCAGCAGCTCTCCACAGGGGGGGTCGCGGAATCAGCCCCAGCATTTT
CASSSPQGGSRNQPQHF
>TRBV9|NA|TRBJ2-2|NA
TGTGCCAGCAGCGTAGGGTGGGGCGCGGGCGGGGAGCTGTTTTTT
CASSVGWGAGGELFF